Below are 4 T cell receptor beta chains sequenced from a single sample in a study of radiotherapy plus CTLA-4 blockade in lung cancer. The method was immunoSEQ multiplex PCR; TCRdb's version includes in-frame clones alone and lacks a portion of them. The sample carries roughly 32,000 clones, under 85% recorded once. The sequenced sample was peripheral blood, obtained from a patient treated with radiotherapy plus ipilimumab. These receptors all come from a human donor with non-small cell lung cancer that progressed on radiotherapy plus ipilimumab.

The chain combines TRBV27 with TRBJ1-1; D perhaps matches TRBD1 (5 bases). This CDR3 is 15 amino acids long. Germline V gene sequence: CDR1 MNHEY, CDR2 SMNVEV (reference sequence). The germline V and J ends were trimmed by 5 bases and 3 bases, with 16 bases remaining between them. This CDR3 is CASSRLAVGDTEAFF. The CDR3 DNA is TGTGCCAGCAGTCGGCTAGCGGTGGGGGACACTGAAGCTTTCTTT.

This chain connects TRBV9 to TRBJ2-3, with 7 nucleotides matching TRBD1. CDR3 length: 15 residues. Germline-derived CDR1 and CDR2 are SGDLS and YYNGEE. With V trimmed by 3 bases and J by 3 bases, 7 bases remained unmatched. Here the CDR3 DNA reads TGTGCCAGCAGCGCGACAGGGTTAGGGACAGATACGCAGTATTTT. This translates into CASSATGLGTDTQYF.

The chain combines TRBV5-1 with TRBJ1-2, with 7 bases fitting TRBD1. CDR1 is SGHRS, CDR2 YFSETQ, per germline. The CDR3 extends over 14 amino acids. Trimming took 5 bases from V and 5 from J; bases not matched to a gene: 9. In nucleotides, the CDR3 is TGCGCCAGCAGTTTTGCGGGACAGACTTATGGCTACACCTTC. Its protein is CASSFAGQTYGYTF.

The rearrangement uses TRBV6-1 and TRBJ1-6; D ambiguous. This CDR3 region has 12 residues. CDR1 is MNHNS, CDR2 SASEGT, per germline. Trimming took 3 bases from V and 8 from J, leaving 5 bases between them. The CDR3 sequence: CASSESHSPLHF. CDR3 nucleotide sequence: TGTGCCAGCAGTGAGTCCCATTCACCCCTCCACTTT.